Below, 12 T cell receptor beta chains from the same sample are listed, as sequenced in a study of blood T cell repertoires in COVID-19. The data were produced by immunoSEQ multiplex PCR, yet TCRdb's version contains in-frame clones alone and is incomplete. This repertoire shows 180,000 or so clones, approximately 80% found once; its top ten account for 10% to 15%. Sequenced: PBMCs or T cells enriched from blood (not recorded which). These receptors all stem from a woman aged 60-75 years who had recovered from COVID-19.

A few counts support this clone. The J gene is TRBJ2-7, the V gene TRBV11-3, with D possibly being TRBD1 (7 bases). The germline V gene encodes CDR1 SGHNT and CDR2 YENEEA. This CDR3 spans 20 amino acids. Trimming took 5 bases from V and 5 from J, leaving 34 bases between them. This CDR3 is CASSPDRDSQLEGRDHEQYF. The CDR3 nucleotides read TGTGCCAGCAGCCCTGACCGGGACAGTCAGCTGGAGGGGCGCGACCACGAGCAGTACTTC.

This clone occurred once. The V gene is TRBV10-3, the J gene TRBJ2-7; 10 bases are a match to TRBD2. Germline trimming cut 3 bases from V and 2 bases from J; bases unmatched to any gene: 4. Germline V lookup: CDR1 ENHRY, CDR2 SYGVKD. The CDR3 has 15 residues. This CDR3 reads CAISDPSGRPYEQYF. The CDR3 bases are TGTGCCATCAGTGATCCTAGCGGGAGACCCTACGAGCAGTACTTC.

The rearrangement joins TRBV6-1 to TRBJ2-7, with D perhaps TRBD1 (6 bases). The CDR3 totals 15 residues. V gave up 2 bases and J gave up 1 base, with 12 bases separating them. Germline values: CDR1 MNHNS, CDR2 SASEGT. For the CDR3, the DNA is TGTGCCAGCAGTGAAAATTGGGACATTTCCTACGAGCAGTACTTC. Translated: CASSENWDISYEQYF.

The chain combines TRBV2 with TRBJ1-5, with 9 bases aligning to TRBD1. The germline CDR1 and CDR2 sequences are SNHLY and FYNNEI. The CDR3 loop spans 15 amino acids. The V gene end was trimmed by 6 bases and the J gene end by 6 bases; junction bases not matched to a gene: 9. The CDR3 loop is CASSVRTGVVQPQHF. CDR3 DNA: TGTGCCAGCAGCGTCCGGACAGGGGTCGTTCAGCCCCAGCATTTT. Full variable domain (outside the CDR3, taken from reference TRBV2 and TRBJ1-5): EPEVTQTPSHQVTQMGQEVILRCVPISNHLYFYWYRQILGQKVEFLVSFYNNEISEKSEIFDDQFSVERPDGSNFTLKIRSTKLEDSAMYFCASSVRTGVVQPQHFGDGTRLSIL.

This clone was counted only a few times. The CDR3 sequence is CASSLGGGLATNEKLFF. In nucleotides, the CDR3 is TGCGCCAGCAGCTTGGGTGGGGGACTTGCAACTAATGAAAAACTGTTTTTT. The chain combines TRBV5-1 with TRBJ1-4; D might be TRBD1 (5 bases). The length of the CDR3 is 17 residues. V was shortened by 0 bases and J by 0 bases, with 12 bases between the two germline ends. Germline loops: CDR1 SGHRS, CDR2 YFSETQ.

This clone was observed once. This rearrangement joins TRBV7-9 to TRBJ2-7, with D possibly being TRBD1 (6 bases). Per germline, CDR1 SEHNR and CDR2 FQNEAQ (reference sequence). The CDR3 is 12 amino acids. V dropped 6 bases and J dropped 4 bases, with 10 bases sitting between them. In DNA form, the CDR3 reads TGTGCCAGCAGATCAGGGGATTACGAGCAGTACTTC. Amino acids: CASRSGDYEQYF.

This rearrangement joins TRBV19 to TRBJ1-1, with unresolved D. The ends were cut back, 5 bases at V and 4 bases at J, with 14 bases in the middle. Per germline, CDR1 LNHDA and CDR2 SQIVND (reference sequence). The CDR3 is 14 amino acids. CDR3 DNA: TGTGCCAGTAGTCAGATCGGGAGGGCCACTGAAGCTTTCTTT. Protein product: CASSQIGRATEAFF.

The chain combines TRBV18 with TRBJ2-1; TRBD1 matches at 8 bases. V was clipped by 3 bases and J by 6 bases; unmatched bases: 4. CDR1 is KGHSH and CDR2 is LQKENI in the germline V gene. This CDR3 is built from 14 residues. The CDR3 here is CASSPRTGSNEQFF. In DNA form, the CDR3 reads TGTGCCAGCTCACCCCGGACAGGGTCCAATGAGCAGTTCTTC.

The chain carries TRBV27 and TRBJ2-1, with TRBD2 identical over 7 bases. CDR3 length equals 13 residues. The V gene end was trimmed by 2 bases and the J gene end by 7 bases; junction bases not matched to a gene: 2. Germline V gene sequence: CDR1 MNHEY, CDR2 SMNVEV (reference sequence). CDR3 amino acids: CASSLTGGNEQFF. The CDR3 DNA follows: TGTGCCAGCAGTTTAACGGGGGGAAATGAGCAGTTCTTC.

The chain carries TRBV7-8 and TRBJ1-3, with D hard to call. Germline V gives CDR1 SGHVS, CDR2 FQNEAQ. CDR3 length: 15 amino acids. Trimming stripped 4 bases from V and 2 bases from J, with 12 bases between. CDR3 sequence reads: CASSSLELPGNTIYF. DNA for the CDR3: TGTGCCAGCAGCTCCTTAGAACTTCCTGGAAACACCATATATTTT.

This clone was seen a few times. V gene TRBV5-6 combines with J gene TRBJ1-5, with a possible D match to TRBD1 (5 bases). The CDR3 consists of 15 residues. CDR1 and CDR2 (germline): SGHDT, YYEEEE. V lost 4 bases and J 4 bases, leaving 15 bases between the germline ends. The DNA for the CDR3 is TGTGCCAGCAGCCCAGGGAGGGGTTGGAATCAGCCCCAGCATTTT. It translates to CASSPGRGWNQPQHF. Full variable domain (remainder filled in from reference TRBV5-6 and TRBJ1-5): DAGVTQSPTHLIKTRGQQVTLRCSPKSGHDTVSWYQQALGQGPQFIFQYYEEEERQRGNFPDRFSGHQFPNYSSELNVNALLLGDSALYLCASSPGRGWNQPQHFGDGTRLSIL.

The chain carries TRBV11-1 and TRBJ2-5, with TRBD1 as a possible D gene (5 bases). The CDR3 consists of 15 residues. The germline CDR1 and CDR2 sequences are SGHAT and FQDESV (reference sequence). V shed 2 bases and J shed 1 base, with 11 bases lying between them. This chain's CDR3 is CASSLRGGAQETQYF. CDR3 in DNA: TGTGCCAGCAGCTTAAGGGGCGGTGCCCAAGAGACCCAGTACTTC.